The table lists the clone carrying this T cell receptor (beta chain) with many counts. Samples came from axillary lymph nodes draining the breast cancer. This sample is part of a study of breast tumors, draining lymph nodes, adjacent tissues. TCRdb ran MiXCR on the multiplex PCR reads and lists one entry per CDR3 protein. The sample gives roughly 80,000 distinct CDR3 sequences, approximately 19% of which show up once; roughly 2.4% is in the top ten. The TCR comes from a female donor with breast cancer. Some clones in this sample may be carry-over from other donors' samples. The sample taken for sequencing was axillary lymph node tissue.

The CDR3 here is CASSETSGTLYEQYF. The CDR3, as DNA: TGTGCCAGCAGCGAGACTAGCGGGACTCTCTACGAGCAGTACTTC. The chain is built from TRBV11-2 and TRBJ2-7; 11 bases agree with TRBD2. CDR3 size: 15 residues. Germline CDR1 reads SGHAT; CDR2 reads FQNNGV. Trimming at V came to 5 bases and at J to 3 bases, leaving 6 bases not matched to a gene.